Listed below are T cell receptor beta chains from one sample, sequenced in a study of PD-1 blockade in classical Hodgkin lymphoma. Here immunoSEQ multiplex PCR was the method, and the copy in TCRdb shows in-frame clones only, minus some. The sample includes about 15,000 clones, 65% to 85% seen only once; the top ten take around 37%. The sample in question was peripheral blood mononuclear cells (PBMCs), obtained before the second cycle of nivolumab. The receptor source for this set is a human donor with classical Hodgkin lymphoma. Both conserved end residues are part of each CDR3. Fields, in order: clone size, J gene, D gene, V gene, CDR3 protein, CDR3 DNA. The D gene is left open where the match is weak. Expanded clones get a size class; other rows say once, few or many, or leave the size out.

.	TRBJ2-2	TRBD2	TRBV5-1	CASSPPGLAGGGAGELFF	TGCGCCAGCAGCCCCCCGGGACTAGCGGGAGGCGGAGCCGGGGAGCTGTTTTTT
.	TRBJ2-5	.	TRBV30	CAWSVGQGLTETQYF	TGTGCCTGGAGTGTCGGTCAGGGGTTAACAGAGACCCAGTACTTC
.	TRBJ2-7	.	TRBV30	CAWSVGRELNEQYF	TGTGCCTGGAGTGTAGGAAGGGAACTGAACGAGCAGTACTTC
.	TRBJ1-3	.	TRBV11-2	CASSNGRVGNTIYF	TGTGCCAGCAGCAACGGGAGGGTCGGAAACACCATATATTTT
.	TRBJ2-1	TRBD2	TRBV6-6	CASSYIGLAGDNEQFF	TGTGCCAGCAGTTACATCGGCCTAGCGGGGGACAATGAGCAGTTCTTC
.	TRBJ1-3	TRBD1	TRBV5-7	CASSFLTGGNTIYF	TGTGCCAGCAGCTTTTTGACAGGGGGAAACACCATATATTTT
.	TRBJ2-1	.	TRBV30	CAWSVGDKFEQFF	TGTGCCTGGAGTGTAGGTGACAAGTTTGAGCAGTTCTTC
.	TRBJ1-1	.	TRBV29-1	CSVEERKGTEAFF	TGCAGCGTTGAAGAGCGTAAGGGAACTGAAGCTTTCTTT
.	TRBJ1-4	.	TRBV30	CAWSGNEKLFF	TGTGCCTGGAGTGGAAATGAAAAACTGTTTTTT
.	TRBJ2-1	TRBD1	TRBV19	CASSIGQGPYNEQFF	TGTGCCAGTAGTATTGGACAGGGCCCCTACAATGAGCAGTTCTTC
.	TRBJ2-5	.	TRBV10-1	CASSESTGAQETQYF	TGCGCCAGCAGTGAGTCTACGGGGGCTCAGGAGACCCAGTACTTC
.	TRBJ1-1	.	TRBV5-1	CASSFRGSNTEAFF	TGCGCCAGCAGCTTTAGGGGGTCGAACACTGAAGCTTTCTTT
few	TRBJ1-1	.	TRBV5-8	CASSLAYDTEAFF	TGTGCCAGCAGCTTGGCCTACGACACTGAAGCTTTCTTT
few	TRBJ2-1	.	TRBV4-1	CASSRIVSFSYNEQFF	TGCGCCAGCAGCCGAATAGTTAGCTTCTCCTACAATGAGCAGTTCTTC
.	TRBJ2-7	TRBD2	TRBV27	CASRLAGSHEQYF	TGTGCCAGCAGGCTAGCGGGAAGCCACGAGCAGTACTTC
.	TRBJ1-2	TRBD1	TRBV6-4	CASKMDRATYGYTF	TGTGCCAGCAAGATGGACAGGGCCACCTATGGCTACACCTTC
.	TRBJ1-2	.	TRBV30	CAWSVEVPNYGYTF	TGTGCCTGGAGTGTAGAAGTGCCTAACTATGGCTACACCTTC
.	TRBJ2-1	.	TRBV19	CASSIGASRNEQFF	TGTGCCAGTAGTATAGGGGCTAGCCGCAATGAGCAGTTCTTC
.	TRBJ1-6	.	TRBV19	CASSIPSRQTRPLHF	TGTGCCAGTAGTATACCCTCAAGACAGACCCGACCCCTCCACTTT
few	TRBJ2-1	TRBD1	TRBV6-4	CASSDRTGGYNEQFF	TGTGCCAGCAGTGACCGGACAGGGGGCTACAATGAGCAGTTCTTC
.	TRBJ1-2	.	TRBV5-4	CARGIMGKHGYTF	TGTGCCAGGGGGATCATGGGAAAACATGGCTACACCTTC
.	TRBJ2-5	.	TRBV30	CAWSVGGQETQYF	TGTGCCTGGAGTGTAGGGGGGCAAGAGACCCAGTACTTC
.	TRBJ2-5	TRBD2	TRBV4-1	CASSQVPGLAGETQYF	TGCGCCAGCAGCCAAGTGCCCGGACTAGCGGGGGAGACCCAGTACTTC
medium-sized	TRBJ2-1	.	TRBV19	CASSIGPLENNEQFF	TGTGCCAGTAGTATTGGACCCCTAGAGAACAATGAGCAGTTCTTC
.	TRBJ1-4	.	TRBV14	CASSPPGTTASEKLFF	TGTGCCAGCAGCCCCCCCGGGACAACCGCTAGTGAAAAACTGTTTTTT
medium-sized	TRBJ1-2	TRBD1	TRBV19	CASTPDPGTGSYGYTF	TGTGCCAGTACTCCGGACCCCGGGACAGGGTCCTATGGCTACACCTTC
.	TRBJ2-7	.	TRBV7-2	CASSLVGGNSYEQYF	TGTGCCAGCAGCTTAGTAGGGGGGAACTCCTACGAGCAGTACTTC
few	TRBJ2-3	.	TRBV5-1	CASSLGARDTDTQYF	TGCGCCAGCAGCTTGGGAGCGAGAGACACAGATACGCAGTATTTT
.	TRBJ1-1	.	TRBV6-5	CASSYSRVNTEAFF	TGTGCCAGCAGTTATTCTAGGGTGAACACTGAAGCTTTCTTT
.	TRBJ1-2	TRBD1	TRBV5-1	CASSNYSGTAGYTF	TGCGCCAGCAGCAACTATTCCGGGACAGCTGGCTACACCTTC
.	TRBJ2-5	.	TRBV7-7	CASSFGGAQETQYF	TGTGCTAGCAGCTTCGGGGGTGCCCAGGAGACCCAGTACTTC
.	TRBJ2-3	TRBD1	TRBV6-6	CASSRQGRSTDTQYF	TGTGCCAGCAGTCGACAGGGAAGAAGCACAGATACGCAGTATTTT
.	TRBJ1-4	.	TRBV5-8	CASTPIVTNEKLFF	TGTGCCAGCACTCCAATAGTAACTAATGAAAAACTGTTTTTT
once	TRBJ2-2	.	TRBV5-1	CASSLGQPLNTGELFF	TGCGCCAGCAGCTTGGGACAGCCCCTGAACACCGGGGAGCTGTTTTTT
once	TRBJ2-7	TRBD1	TRBV19	CASSIFGTGSYEQYF	TGTGCCAGTAGTATCTTCGGGACAGGCTCCTACGAGCAGTACTTC